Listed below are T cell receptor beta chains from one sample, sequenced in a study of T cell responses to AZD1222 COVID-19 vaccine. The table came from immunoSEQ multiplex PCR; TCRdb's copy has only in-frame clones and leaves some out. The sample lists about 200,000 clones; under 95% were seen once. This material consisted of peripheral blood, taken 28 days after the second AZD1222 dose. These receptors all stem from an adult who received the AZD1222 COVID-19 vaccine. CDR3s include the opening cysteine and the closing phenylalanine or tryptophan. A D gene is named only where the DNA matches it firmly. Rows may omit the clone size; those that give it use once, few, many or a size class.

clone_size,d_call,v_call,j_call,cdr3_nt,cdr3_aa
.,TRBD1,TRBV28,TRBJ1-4,TGTGCCAGCAGTTTTCAGGGGGCTAATGAAAAACTGTTTTTT,CASSFQGANEKLFF
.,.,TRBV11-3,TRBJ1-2,TGTGCCAGCAGCCGAGGGGATAACTATGGCTACACCTTC,CASSRGDNYGYTF
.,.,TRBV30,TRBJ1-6,TGTGCCTGGAGTGTACAGGAAAATTCACCCCTCCACTTT,CAWSVQENSPLHF
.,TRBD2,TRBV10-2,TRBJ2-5,TGCGCCAGCCTACTAGCGGGGACGAACCAAGAGACCCAGTACTTC,CASLLAGTNQETQYF
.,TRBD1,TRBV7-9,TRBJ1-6,TGTGCCAGCAGCATCCGACAGGGGAATAATTCACCCCTCCACTTT,CASSIRQGNNSPLHF
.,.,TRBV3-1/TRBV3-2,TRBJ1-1,TGTGCCAGCAGCCAGCGGGGGTTGTACACTGAAGCTTTCTTT,CASSQRGLYTEAFF
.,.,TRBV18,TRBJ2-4,TGTGCCAGCTCACCACGGGGAGGTCCGGGAGCCAAAAACATTCAGTACTTC,CASSPRGGPGAKNIQYF
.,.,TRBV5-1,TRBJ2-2,TGCGCCAGCAGCTTGGACGGCGGATCCTCGAACACCGGGGAGCTGTTTTTT,CASSLDGGSSNTGELFF
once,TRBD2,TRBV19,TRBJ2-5,TGTGCCAGCACGGTAGCGGGGGGGCCGATGGAGACCCAGTACTTC,CASTVAGGPMETQYF
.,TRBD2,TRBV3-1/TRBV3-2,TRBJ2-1,TGTGCCAGCAGCACCCTAGCGGGGGGGCTAAATGAGCAGTTCTTC,CASSTLAGGLNEQFF
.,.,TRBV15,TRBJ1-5,TGTGCCACCAGCAGAGATGGTCTAGGAGGGCAGCCCCAGCATTTT,CATSRDGLGGQPQHF
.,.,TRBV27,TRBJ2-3,TGTGCCAGCAGTGCGGGGGCCGTTATTGGGACAGATACGCAGTATTTT,CASSAGAVIGTDTQYF
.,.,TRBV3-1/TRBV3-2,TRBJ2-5,TGTGCCAGCAGATTTTCAAGTCGGGGATTGTTGGCAGAGACCCAGTACTTC,CASRFSSRGLLAETQYF
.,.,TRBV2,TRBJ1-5,TGTGCCAGCAGCCCCGGGGAACTACAGCCCCAGCATTTT,CASSPGELQPQHF
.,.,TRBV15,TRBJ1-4,TGTGCCACCAGCAGAGTTAGGGGGGCAACTAATGAAAAACTGTTTTTT,CATSRVRGATNEKLFF
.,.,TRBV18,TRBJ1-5,TGTGCCAGCTCACTAGGGCTGACTCAGCCCCAGCATTTT,CASSLGLTQPQHF
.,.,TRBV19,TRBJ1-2,TGTGCCAGTAGTGCCCTTGGGTCCGCCTATGGCTACACCTTC,CASSALGSAYGYTF
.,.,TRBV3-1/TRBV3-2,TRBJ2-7,TGTGCCAGCAGCCAAGTATTCCAATCCTCCTACGAGCAGTACTTC,CASSQVFQSSYEQYF
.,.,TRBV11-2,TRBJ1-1,TGTGCCAGCAGCTTACAACAGGGCAACACTGAAGCTTTCTTT,CASSLQQGNTEAFF
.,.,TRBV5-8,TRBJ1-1,TGTGCCAGCAGCCCCCGGGTACGAAGCACTGAAGCTTTCTTT,CASSPRVRSTEAFF
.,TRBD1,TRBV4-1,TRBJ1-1,TGCGCCAGCAGCCAAGCGGACAGGGACGACACTGAAGCTTTCTTT,CASSQADRDDTEAFF
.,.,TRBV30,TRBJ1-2,TGTGCCTGGAGTGATCCAGGCCGGGTATTCTTC,CAWSDPGRVFF
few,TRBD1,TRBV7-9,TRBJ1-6,TGTGCCAGCAGTGTAGGGGCCCCAGGGGGACCCCTCCACTTT,CASSVGAPGGPLHF
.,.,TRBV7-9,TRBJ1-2,TGTGCCAGCAGCTTAGGTCTGGGAGAGTATGGCTACACCTTC,CASSLGLGEYGYTF
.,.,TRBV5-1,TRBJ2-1,TGCGCCAGCAGCGTCGACTTGCTCCCCTACAATGAGCAGTTCTTC,CASSVDLLPYNEQFF
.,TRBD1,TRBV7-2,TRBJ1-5,TGTGCCAGCAGCCCAAGGACAGGGAATTACCAGCCCCAGCATTTT,CASSPRTGNYQPQHF
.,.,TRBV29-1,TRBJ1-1,TGCAGCGTAATTGGCGGGACACACCCTGAAGCTTTCTTT,CSVIGGTHPEAFF
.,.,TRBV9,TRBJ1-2,TGTGCCAGCAGCGTAGCTAAGGAAGGGTCGAACTATGGCTACACCTTC,CASSVAKEGSNYGYTF
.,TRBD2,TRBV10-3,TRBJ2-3,TGTGCCATCAGTGGGCGCGGGGGGGCAGAAGATACGCAGTATTTT,CAISGRGGAEDTQYF
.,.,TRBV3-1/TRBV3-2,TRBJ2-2,TGTGCCAGCCTCCCCTCAACCGGGGAGCTGTTTTTT,CASLPSTGELFF